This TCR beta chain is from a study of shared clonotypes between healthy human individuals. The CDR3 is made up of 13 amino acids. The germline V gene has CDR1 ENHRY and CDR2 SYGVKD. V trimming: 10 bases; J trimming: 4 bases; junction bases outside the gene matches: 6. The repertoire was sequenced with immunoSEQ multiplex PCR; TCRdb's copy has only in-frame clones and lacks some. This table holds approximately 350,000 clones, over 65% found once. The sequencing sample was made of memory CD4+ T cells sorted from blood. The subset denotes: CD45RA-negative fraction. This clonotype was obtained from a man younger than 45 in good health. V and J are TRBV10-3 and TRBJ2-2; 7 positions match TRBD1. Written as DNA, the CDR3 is TGTGCCACCGGGACAGACTTCACCGGGGAGCTGTTTTTT. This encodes CATGTDFTGELFF.